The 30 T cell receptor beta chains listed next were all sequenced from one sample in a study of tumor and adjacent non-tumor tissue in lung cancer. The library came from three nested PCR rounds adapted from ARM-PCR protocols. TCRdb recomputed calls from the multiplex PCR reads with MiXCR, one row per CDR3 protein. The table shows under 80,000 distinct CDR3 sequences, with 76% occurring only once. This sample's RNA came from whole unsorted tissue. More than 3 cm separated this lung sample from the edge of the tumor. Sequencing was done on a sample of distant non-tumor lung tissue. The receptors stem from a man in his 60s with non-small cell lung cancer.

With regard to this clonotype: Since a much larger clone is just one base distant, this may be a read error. CDR3 sequence reads: CTSSSEGGDNEKLFF. The CDR3 coding sequence is TGCACCAGCAGTTCAGAAGGGGGAGATAATGAAAAACTGTTTTTT. The chain carries TRBV5-1 and TRBJ1-4, with D possibly being TRBD1 (6 bases). CDR3 size: 15 residues. Germline CDR1 and CDR2: SGHRS and YFSETQ.

CDR3 sequence: CARRRGDTEAFF. CDR3 DNA sequence: TGTGCCAGGAGGCGGGGTGATACTGAAGCTTTCTTT. The chain employs TRBV6-5 and TRBJ1-1; D call uncertain. Trimming took off 9 bases at V and 5 bases at J, with 13 bases between the two ends. The CDR3 length is 12 residues. Germline V gene sequence: CDR1 MNHEY, CDR2 SVGAGI.

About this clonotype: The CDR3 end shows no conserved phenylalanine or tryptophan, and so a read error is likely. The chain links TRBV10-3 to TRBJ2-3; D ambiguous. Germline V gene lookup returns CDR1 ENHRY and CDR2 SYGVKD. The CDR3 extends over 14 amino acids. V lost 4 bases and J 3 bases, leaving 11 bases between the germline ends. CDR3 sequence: CAISAGSSTDTQYL. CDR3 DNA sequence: TGTGCCATCAGTGCCGGGTCTAGTACAGATACGCAGTATTTA.

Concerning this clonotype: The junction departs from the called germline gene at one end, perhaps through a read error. The DNA of the CDR3 is TGCGCCAGCAGACCGGAACGGTCAGGTGGGGTCAACGTCCTGACTTTC. Protein: CASRPERSGGVNVLTF. The chain carries TRBV10-1 and TRBJ2-6; D unclear. Germline lookup yields CDR1 WNHNN and CDR2 SYGVQD (reference sequence). This CDR3 is 16 amino acids long.

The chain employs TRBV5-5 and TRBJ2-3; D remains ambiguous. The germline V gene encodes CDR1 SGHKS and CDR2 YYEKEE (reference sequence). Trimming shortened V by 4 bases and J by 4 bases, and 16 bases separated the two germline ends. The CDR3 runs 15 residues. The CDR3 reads CASSRWEELPDTQYF. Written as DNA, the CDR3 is TGTGCCAGCAGCAGGTGGGAAGAGCTGCCAGATACGCAGTATTTT.

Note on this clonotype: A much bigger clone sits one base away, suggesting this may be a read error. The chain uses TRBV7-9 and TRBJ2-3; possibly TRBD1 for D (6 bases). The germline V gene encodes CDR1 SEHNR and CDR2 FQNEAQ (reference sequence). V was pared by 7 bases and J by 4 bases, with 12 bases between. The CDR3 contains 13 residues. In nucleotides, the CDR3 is TGTGCCAGCACCATTACAGGGTCAGATACGCAGTATTTT. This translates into CASTITGSDTQYF.

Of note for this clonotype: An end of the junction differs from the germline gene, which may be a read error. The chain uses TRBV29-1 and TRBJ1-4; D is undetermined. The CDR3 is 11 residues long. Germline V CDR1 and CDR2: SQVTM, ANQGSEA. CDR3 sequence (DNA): TGCAGCGGTCCGGGGAATGGAAAACTATTTTTT. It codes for CSGPGNGKLFF.

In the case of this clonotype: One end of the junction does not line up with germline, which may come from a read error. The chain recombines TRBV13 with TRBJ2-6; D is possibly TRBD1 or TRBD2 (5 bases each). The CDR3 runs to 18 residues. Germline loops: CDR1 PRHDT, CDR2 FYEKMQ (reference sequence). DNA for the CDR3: TGTGCCAACAGCATACGAGAGGGGTCGGGCTCTGGGGCCAACGTCCTGACTTTC. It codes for CANSIREGSGSGANVLTF.

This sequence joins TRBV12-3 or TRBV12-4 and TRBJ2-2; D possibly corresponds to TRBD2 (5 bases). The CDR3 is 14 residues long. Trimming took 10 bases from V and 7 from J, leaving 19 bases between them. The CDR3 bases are TGTGCCAACACCCTTAACCTAGGAGGCGGGGAGCTGTTTTTT. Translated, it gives CANTLNLGGGELFF.

The CDR3 here is CASGLALDSYEQYF. For the CDR3, the DNA is TGTGCTAGTGGTTTGGCCCTTGATAGTTACGAGCAGTACTTC. The chain combines TRBV12-5 with TRBJ2-7; D gene uncertain. The V and J ends lost 1 base and 4 bases respectively, with 11 bases between them. The CDR3 covers 14 residues. Germline lookup yields CDR1 LGHNT and CDR2 FRNRAP.

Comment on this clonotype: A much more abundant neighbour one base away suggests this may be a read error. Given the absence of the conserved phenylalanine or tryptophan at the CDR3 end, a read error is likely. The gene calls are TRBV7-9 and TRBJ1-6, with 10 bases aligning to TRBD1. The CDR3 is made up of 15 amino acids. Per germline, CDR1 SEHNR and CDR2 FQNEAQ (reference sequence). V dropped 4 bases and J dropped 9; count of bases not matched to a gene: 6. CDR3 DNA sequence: TGTGCCAGCAGCTCGGGACAGGGGAGAGGTTCACCCCTCCACGTT. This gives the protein CASSSGQGRGSPLHV.

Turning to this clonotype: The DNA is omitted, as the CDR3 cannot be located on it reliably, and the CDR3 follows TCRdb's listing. CDR3 residues: CASSVASGSGDTQYF. The J gene is TRBJ2-3, the V gene TRBV6-1; TRBD2, the table's D call, was not compared with the DNA. A total of 15 residues make up the CDR3, ends included. The germline V gene has CDR1 MNHNS and CDR2 SASEGT.

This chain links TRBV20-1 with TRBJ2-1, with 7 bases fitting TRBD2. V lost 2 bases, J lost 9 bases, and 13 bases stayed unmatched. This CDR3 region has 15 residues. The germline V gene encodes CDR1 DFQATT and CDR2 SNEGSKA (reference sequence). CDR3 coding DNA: TGCAGTGCTAGACTCCTGGGCGGGAGTAACACTGAGCAGTTCTTC. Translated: CSARLLGGSNTEQFF.

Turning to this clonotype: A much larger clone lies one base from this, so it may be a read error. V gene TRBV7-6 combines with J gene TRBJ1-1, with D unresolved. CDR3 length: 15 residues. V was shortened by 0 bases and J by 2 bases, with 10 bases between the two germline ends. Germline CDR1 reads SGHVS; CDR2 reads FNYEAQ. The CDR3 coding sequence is TGTGCCAGCAGCTTAGCAATCGGGATTAACACTGAAGCTTTCTTT. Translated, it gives CASSLAIGINTEAFF.

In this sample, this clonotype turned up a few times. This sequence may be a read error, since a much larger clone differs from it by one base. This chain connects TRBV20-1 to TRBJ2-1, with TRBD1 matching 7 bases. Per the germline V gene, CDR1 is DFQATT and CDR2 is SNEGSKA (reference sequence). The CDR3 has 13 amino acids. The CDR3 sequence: CIVGQHSYNEQFF. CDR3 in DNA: TGCATTGTGGGACAGCACTCCTACAATGAGCAGTTCTTC.

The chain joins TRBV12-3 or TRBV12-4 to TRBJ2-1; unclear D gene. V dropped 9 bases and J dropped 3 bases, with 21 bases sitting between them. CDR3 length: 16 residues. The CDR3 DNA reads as TGTGCCAGTCTCAACGGCCCTACAAGCTTCTACAATGAGCAGTTCTTC. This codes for CASLNGPTSFYNEQFF.

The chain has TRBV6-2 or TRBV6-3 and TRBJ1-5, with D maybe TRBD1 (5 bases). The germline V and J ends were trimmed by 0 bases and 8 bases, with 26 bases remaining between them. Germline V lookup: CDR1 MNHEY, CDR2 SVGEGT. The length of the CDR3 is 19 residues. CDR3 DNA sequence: TGTGCCAGCAGTTACTCGCGGGGGGACTGGCGGGGAATCGTTGAGCCCCAGCATTTT. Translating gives CASSYSRGDWRGIVEPQHF.

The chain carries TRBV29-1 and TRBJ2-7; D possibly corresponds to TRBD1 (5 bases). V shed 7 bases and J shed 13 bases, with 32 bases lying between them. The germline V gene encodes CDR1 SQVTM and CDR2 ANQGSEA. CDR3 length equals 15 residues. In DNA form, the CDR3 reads TGCAGCGCCAGGGTCAGGGCTAAAGCAGGCCACGTGCATTACTTC. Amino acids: CSARVRAKAGHVHYF.

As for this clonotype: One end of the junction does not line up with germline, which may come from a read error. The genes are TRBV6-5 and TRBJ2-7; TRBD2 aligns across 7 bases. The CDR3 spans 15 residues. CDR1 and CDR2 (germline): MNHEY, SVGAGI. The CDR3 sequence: CASSYSRRETAGQYF. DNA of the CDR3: TGTGCCAGCAGTTACTCTAGGCGGGAGACGGCCGGGCAGTATTTC.

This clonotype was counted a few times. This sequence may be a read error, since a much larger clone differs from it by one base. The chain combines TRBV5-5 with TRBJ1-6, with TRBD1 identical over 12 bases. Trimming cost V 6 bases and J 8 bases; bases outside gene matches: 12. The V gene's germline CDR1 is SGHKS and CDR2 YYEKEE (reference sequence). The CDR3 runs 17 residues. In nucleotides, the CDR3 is TGTGCCAGCAACTTAACCGGGACAGGGGGCGGCGATTCACCCCTCCACTTT. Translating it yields CASNLTGTGGGDSPLHF.

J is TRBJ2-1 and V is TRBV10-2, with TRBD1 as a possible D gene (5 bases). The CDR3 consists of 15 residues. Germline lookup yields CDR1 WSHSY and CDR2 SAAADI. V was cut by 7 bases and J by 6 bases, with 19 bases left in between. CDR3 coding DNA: TGCGCCAGCATAGGTACCGGACAACCATTCAATGAGCAGTTCTTC. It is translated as CASIGTGQPFNEQFF.

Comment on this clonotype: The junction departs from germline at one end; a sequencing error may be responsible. This chain's CDR3 is CTSSWAGVNDQFF. The DNA for the CDR3 is TGCACCAGCAGTTGGGCGGGAGTCAATGATCAGTTCTTC. This sequence joins TRBV6-5 and TRBJ2-1; TRBD2 aligns across 7 bases. Germline lookup yields CDR1 MNHEY and CDR2 SVGAGI. CDR3 size: 13 residues.

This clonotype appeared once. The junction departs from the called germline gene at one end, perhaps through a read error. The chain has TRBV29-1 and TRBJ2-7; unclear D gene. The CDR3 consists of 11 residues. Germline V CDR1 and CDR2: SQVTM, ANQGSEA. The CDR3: CSALERGGQCF. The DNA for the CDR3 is TGCAGCGCTCTAGAACGCGGTGGGCAGTGCTTC.

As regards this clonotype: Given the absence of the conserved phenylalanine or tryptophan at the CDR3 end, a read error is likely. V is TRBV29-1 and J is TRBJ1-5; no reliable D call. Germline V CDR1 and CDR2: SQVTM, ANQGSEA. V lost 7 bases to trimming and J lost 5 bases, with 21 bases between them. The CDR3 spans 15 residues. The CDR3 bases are TGCAGCGCTCGCTGGAGAGGTTCCGAGGATCAGCCCCAGCATTAT. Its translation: CSARWRGSEDQPQHY.

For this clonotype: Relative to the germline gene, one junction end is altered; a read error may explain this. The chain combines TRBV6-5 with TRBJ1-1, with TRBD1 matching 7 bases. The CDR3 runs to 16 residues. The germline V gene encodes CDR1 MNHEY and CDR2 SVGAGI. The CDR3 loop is CASSYSRTGVNIEAFF. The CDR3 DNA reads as TGTGCTAGCAGTTACTCGAGAACAGGGGTGAACATTGAGGCTTTCTTT.

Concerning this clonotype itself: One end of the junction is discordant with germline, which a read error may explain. Here the CDR3 reads CSVRVSNSRANVLTF. The CDR3 bases are TGCAGCGTGAGGGTCTCTAATTCGAGGGCCAACGTCTTGACTTTC. The genes are TRBV29-1 and TRBJ2-6; a possible D gene is TRBD2 (5 bases). Germline assignment: CDR1 SQVTM and CDR2 ANQGSEA. The CDR3 is 15 residues long.

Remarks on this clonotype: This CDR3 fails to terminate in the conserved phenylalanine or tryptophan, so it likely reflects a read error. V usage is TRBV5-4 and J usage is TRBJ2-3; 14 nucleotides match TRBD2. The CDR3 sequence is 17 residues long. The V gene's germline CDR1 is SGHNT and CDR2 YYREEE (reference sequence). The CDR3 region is CAGSPRLAGGPADTQYS. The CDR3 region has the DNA TGTGCCGGCAGCCCCCGACTAGCGGGAGGGCCCGCAGATACGCAGTATTCT.

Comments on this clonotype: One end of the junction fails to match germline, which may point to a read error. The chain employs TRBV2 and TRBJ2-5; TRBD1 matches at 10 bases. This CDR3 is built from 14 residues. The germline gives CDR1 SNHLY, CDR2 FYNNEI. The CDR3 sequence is CVSSWTGGWDTQYF. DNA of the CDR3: TGTGTCAGCAGTTGGACAGGGGGATGGGATACCCAGTACTTC. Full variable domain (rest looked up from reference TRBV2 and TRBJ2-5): EPEVTQTPSHQVTQMGQEVILRCVPISNHLYFYWYRQILGQKVEFLVSFYNNEISEKSEIFDDQFSVERPDGSNFTLKIRSTKLEDSAMYFCVSSWTGGWDTQYFGPGTRLLVL.

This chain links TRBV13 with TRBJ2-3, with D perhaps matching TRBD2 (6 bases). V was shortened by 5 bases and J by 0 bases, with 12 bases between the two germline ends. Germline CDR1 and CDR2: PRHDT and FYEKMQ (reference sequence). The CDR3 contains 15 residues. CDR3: CASSHTGESTDTQYF. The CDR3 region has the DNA TGTGCCAGCAGCCACACGGGGGAGAGCACAGATACGCAGTATTTT. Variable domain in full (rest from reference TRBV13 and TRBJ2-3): AAGVIQSPRHLIKEKRETATLKCYPIPRHDTVYWYQQGPGQDPQFLISFYEKMQSDKGSIPDRFSAQQFSDYHSELNMSSLELGDSALYFCASSHTGESTDTQYFGPGTRLTVL.

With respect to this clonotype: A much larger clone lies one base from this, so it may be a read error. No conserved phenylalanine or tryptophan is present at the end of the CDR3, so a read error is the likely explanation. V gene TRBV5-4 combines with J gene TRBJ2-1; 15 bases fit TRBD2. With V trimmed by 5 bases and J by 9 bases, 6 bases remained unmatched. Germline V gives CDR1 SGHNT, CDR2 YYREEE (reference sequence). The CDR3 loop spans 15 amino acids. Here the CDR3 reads CASRPGLAGGGEQFI. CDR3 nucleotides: TGTGCCAGCAGACCGGGACTAGCGGGAGGCGGTGAGCAGTTCATC.